This T cell receptor (beta chain) was recorded in a study of regulatory T cells in long-lasting Graves disease. Study-wide context: Prior antithyroid drug treatment in newly diagnosed Graves' patients lasted under 3 months. Whole-study findings and limits: With 2,500 to 3,500 shared public clonotypes, persistent patients exceeded new patients, who shared over 850.

The sample's time point: newly diagnosed GD, antithyroid drugs for less than 3 months. After RNA was extracted from PBMCs, the TCR library was made from it. Graves' disease was diagnosed by American Thyroid Association guidelines. The EDTA tubes were filled with about 9 milliliters of drawn peripheral blood. To make TCR beta libraries, researchers used iRepertoire HTBI primers and Arm-PCR of CDR3 regions. In TCRdb, the multiplex PCR reads were re-called with MiXCR into one record per CDR3 protein. The sample carries over 200,000 distinct CDR3 sequences, around 18% recorded once. The CDR3 totals 12 residues. V lost 6 bases and J 4 bases, leaving 10 bases between the germline ends. Germline CDR1 is SEHNR and CDR2 is FQNEAQ (reference sequence). In this sample, this clonotype turned up many times. Its matching antigen is unknown.

The chain combines TRBV7-9 with TRBJ2-7; either TRBD1 or TRBD2 may fit D (5 bases each). This receptor was identified in a female donor with Graves disease. The sample here was peripheral blood mononuclear cells (PBMCs), taken at new diagnosis, from a patient treated with antithyroid drugs. In DNA, the CDR3 is TGTGCCAGCAGAAAAGAGGGGTACGAGCAGTACTTC. Protein: CASRKEGYEQYF.